This TCR beta chain was observed in a study of T cells in localized non-small cell lung cancer. As concerns this clone: The antigen remains unidentified.

Germline loops: CDR1 MNHEY, CDR2 SMNVEV (reference sequence). The CDR3 totals 14 residues. V was clipped by 6 bases and J by 6 bases, with 16 bases between them. Study outcomes and limitations: Greater T cell density in blood accompanied longer overall survival. Paired adjacent lung recovered a median approximately 62 of the top 100 tumor clones.

Profiling relied on immunoSEQ multiplex PCR, and the TCRdb table lists in-frame clones only, not all of them. The table records about 26,000 clones, roughly 80% of them present only once. The sample was peripheral blood, taken before any cancer treatment. The source of this sequence is a woman aged 35-75 years with stage I lung adenocarcinoma. This chain joins TRBV27 and TRBJ2-3; tentative D call: TRBD2 (5 bases). CDR3 bases: TGTGCCAGCAGGATCCCTACTAGGTTTGATACGCAGTATTTT. This gives the protein CASRIPTRFDTQYF.